This TCR beta chain emerged from a study of Ad26.COV2.S vaccination and SARS-CoV-2 variants. Across the whole study: Ad26.COV2.S arm of COV1001 included the donor. Ad26.COV2.S was injected intramuscularly once or twice, 56 days apart. Regarding the study as a whole: The TCR breadth and depth analyses may have understated or missed part of the total T cell responses.

As to this clone: Its antigen is not known.

The treatment here: 15 to 20 received Ad26.COV2.S at low or high dose, single or two shots; several received placebo; per-sample allocation not given. All samples were drawn on day 63, counting from the first vaccine or placebo injection. Assay used: immunoSEQ multiplex PCR; TCRdb lists only in-frame clones, some missing. Counted here are around 250,000 clones, 87% occurring once; the ten biggest clones make up approximately 3.3%. The input for sequencing was peripheral blood, taken in a trial of Ad26.COV2.S vaccine versus placebo. The TCR sequence derives from a person aged 18-60 years who received the Ad26.COV2.S COVID-19 vaccine or a placebo.

DNA for the CDR3: TGTGCCAGCAGCCCTCAGGGGGCTGGGACCGGGGAGCTGTTTTTT. Amino acid sequence: CASSPQGAGTGELFF. The J gene is TRBJ2-2, the V gene TRBV3-1 (or the pseudogene TRBV3-2), with TRBD1 matching 8 bases. Germline loops: CDR1 LGHDT, CDR2 YNNKEL (reference sequence). The CDR3 totals 15 residues. Germline trimming cut 4 bases from V and 5 bases from J; bases unmatched to any gene: 6.